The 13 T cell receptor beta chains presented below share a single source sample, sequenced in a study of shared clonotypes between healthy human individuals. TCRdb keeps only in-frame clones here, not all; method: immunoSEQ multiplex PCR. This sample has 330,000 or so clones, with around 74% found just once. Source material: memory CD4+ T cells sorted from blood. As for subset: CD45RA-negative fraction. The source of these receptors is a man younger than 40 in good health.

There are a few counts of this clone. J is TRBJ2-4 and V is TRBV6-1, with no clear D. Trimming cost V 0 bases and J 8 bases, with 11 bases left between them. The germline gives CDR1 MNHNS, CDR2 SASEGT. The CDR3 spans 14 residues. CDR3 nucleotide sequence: TGTGCCAGCAGTGAAGCGTTTTGGTCAGACATTCAGTACTTC. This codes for CASSEAFWSDIQYF.

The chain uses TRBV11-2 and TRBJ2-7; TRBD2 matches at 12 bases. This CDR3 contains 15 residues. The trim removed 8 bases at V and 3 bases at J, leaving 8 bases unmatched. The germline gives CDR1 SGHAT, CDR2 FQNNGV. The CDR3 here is CASGRLAGDNYEQYF. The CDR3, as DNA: TGTGCCAGCGGTCGACTAGCGGGAGATAACTACGAGCAGTACTTC.

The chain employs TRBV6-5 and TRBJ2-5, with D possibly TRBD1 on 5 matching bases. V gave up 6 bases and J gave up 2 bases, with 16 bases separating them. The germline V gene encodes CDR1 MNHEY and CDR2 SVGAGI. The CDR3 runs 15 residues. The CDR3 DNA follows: TGTGCCAGCAGCCCCTATGGATCAGGGCAAGAGACCCAGTACTTC. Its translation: CASSPYGSGQETQYF.

CDR3 sequence reads: CASSTSGPRHEQYF. In nucleotides, the CDR3 is TGTGCCAGCAGTACCTCGGGCCCCAGGCACGAGCAGTACTTC. The genes are TRBV2 and TRBJ2-7; D unclear. V shed 5 bases and J shed 5 bases, with 16 bases lying between them. Germline CDR1 SNHLY, CDR2 FYNNEI. The CDR3 covers 14 residues. The complete variable domain, with remaining parts taken from reference TRBV2 and TRBJ2-7, reads EPEVTQTPSHQVTQMGQEVILRCVPISNHLYFYWYRQILGQKVEFLVSFYNNEISEKSEIFDDQFSVERPDGSNFTLKIRSTKLEDSAMYFCASSTSGPRHEQYFGPGTRLTVT.

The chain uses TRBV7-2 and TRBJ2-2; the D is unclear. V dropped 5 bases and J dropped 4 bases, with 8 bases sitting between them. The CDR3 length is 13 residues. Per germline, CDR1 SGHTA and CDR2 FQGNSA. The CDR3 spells CASSDHPTGELFF. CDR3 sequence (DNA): TGTGCCAGCAGCGACCACCCCACCGGGGAGCTGTTTTTT.

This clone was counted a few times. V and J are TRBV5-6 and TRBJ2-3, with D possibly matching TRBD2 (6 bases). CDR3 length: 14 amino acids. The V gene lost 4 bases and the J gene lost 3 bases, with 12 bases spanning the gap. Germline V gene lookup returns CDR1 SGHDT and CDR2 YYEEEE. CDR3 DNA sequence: TGTGCCAGCAGCCTAGGGACTCGAACAGATACGCAGTATTTT. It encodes CASSLGTRTDTQYF.

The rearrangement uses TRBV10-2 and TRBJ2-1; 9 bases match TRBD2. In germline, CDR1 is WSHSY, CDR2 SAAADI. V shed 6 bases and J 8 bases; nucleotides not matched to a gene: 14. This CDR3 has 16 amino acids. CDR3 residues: CASSNSRAAGGYEQFF. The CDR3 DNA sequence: TGCGCCAGCAGCAACTCGAGGGCAGCGGGGGGCTATGAGCAGTTCTTC.

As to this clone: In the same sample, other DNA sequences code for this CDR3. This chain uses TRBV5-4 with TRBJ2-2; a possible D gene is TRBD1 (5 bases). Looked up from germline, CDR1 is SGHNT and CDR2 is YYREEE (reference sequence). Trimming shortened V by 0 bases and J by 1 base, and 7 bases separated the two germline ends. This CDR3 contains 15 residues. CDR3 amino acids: CASSLVGRNTGELFF. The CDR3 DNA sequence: TGTGCCAGCAGCTTGGTGGGGCGGAACACCGGGGAGCTGTTTTTT.

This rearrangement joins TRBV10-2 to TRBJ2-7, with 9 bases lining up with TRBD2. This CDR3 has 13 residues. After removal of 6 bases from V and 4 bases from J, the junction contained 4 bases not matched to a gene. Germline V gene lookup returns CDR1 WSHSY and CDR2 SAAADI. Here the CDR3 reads CASSVAGGYEQYF. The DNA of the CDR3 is TGCGCCAGCAGCGTGGCGGGAGGGTACGAGCAGTACTTC.

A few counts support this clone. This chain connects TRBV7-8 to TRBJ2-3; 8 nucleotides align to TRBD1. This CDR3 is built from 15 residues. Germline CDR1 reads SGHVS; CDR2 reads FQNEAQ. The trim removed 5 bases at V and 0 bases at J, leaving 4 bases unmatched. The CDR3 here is CASSTDRGSTDTQYF. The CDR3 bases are TGTGCCAGCAGCACCGACAGGGGCAGCACAGATACGCAGTATTTT. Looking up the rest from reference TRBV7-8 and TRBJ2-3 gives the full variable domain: GAGVSQSPRYKVAKRGQDVALRCDPISGHVSLFWYQQALGQGPEFLTYFQNEAQLDKSGLPSDRFFAERPEGSVSTLKIQRTQQEDSAVYLCASSTDRGSTDTQYFGPGTRLTVL.

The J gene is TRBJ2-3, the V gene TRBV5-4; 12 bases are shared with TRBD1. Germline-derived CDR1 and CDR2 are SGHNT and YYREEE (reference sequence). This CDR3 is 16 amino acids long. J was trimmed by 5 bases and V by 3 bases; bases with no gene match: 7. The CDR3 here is CASSWGQGAVGDTQYF. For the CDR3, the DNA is TGTGCCAGCAGCTGGGGACAGGGGGCGGTTGGAGATACGCAGTATTTT.

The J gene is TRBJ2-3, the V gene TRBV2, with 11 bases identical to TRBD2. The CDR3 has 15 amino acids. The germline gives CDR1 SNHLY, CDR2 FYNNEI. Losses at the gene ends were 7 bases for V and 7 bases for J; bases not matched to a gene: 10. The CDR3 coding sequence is TGTGCCAGCACCTCGGGACTAGCGGCAGAAAATACGCAGTATTTT. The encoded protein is CASTSGLAAENTQYF.

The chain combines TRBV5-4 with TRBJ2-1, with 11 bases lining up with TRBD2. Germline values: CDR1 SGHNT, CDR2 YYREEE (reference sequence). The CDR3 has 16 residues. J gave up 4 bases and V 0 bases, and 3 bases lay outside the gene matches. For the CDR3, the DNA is TGTGCCAGCAGCTTGGTTAGCGGGAGGGATTACAATGAGCAGTTCTTC. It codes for CASSLVSGRDYNEQFF.